This T cell receptor beta chain is from a study of blood T cell repertoires in COVID-19 (dated by TCRdb to the early 2020s). Regarding the research as a whole: Samples from collaborators originated in the United States, Italy and Spain and spanned both the acute and convalescent phases of COVID-19. Subjects who had been exposed to COVID-19, were actively infected with it, or had recovered from it provided the deeply sampled blood TCRbeta repertoires that made up the dataset. The material from the prospective study consisted of cDNA or gDNA derived from T cells, B-cell-depleted T cells, or PBMCs. A de-identified subject ID, COVID-19 status, age in years and sex were almost always included in the sample metadata. Where HLA class I and class II types were available, the types were taken from metadata supplied by the sample provider, not from assay-based typing. Samples were obtained from the ongoing ImmuneRACE study (first 160 participants) and from about 1,300 subjects provided by 6 global collaborators. The repertoires were made available in a free public database intended to serve as a resource for research on the immune response to SARS-CoV-2. Paper-wide results and their limitations: The amount of clinical and demographic metadata varied by source and participant and was provided uncurated.

With regard to this clone: Its antigen has not been determined. Base-call qualities are not available, and no considerably larger clone is one nucleotide away.

The CDR3 spans 12 residues, from the cysteine through the phenylalanine. Only CDR3 DNA is held: 36 bases, read in frame from base 1. The V and J ends are trimmed by 4 bases and 3 bases, leaving 4 bases between them. Reading the germline V gene gives CDR1 MDHEN and CDR2 SYDVKM. TCRbeta CDR3 regions were amplified from genomic DNA by means of the immunoSEQ Assay, a bias-controlled multiplex PCR. The authors' analysis ran thus. The number of nucleated cells in each sample was estimated by amplification of reference gene primers within the assay. To quantify the absolute abundance of each unique TCRbeta CDR3 rearrangement, sequence reads were collapsed and filtered. For each sample, productive Simpson clonality was calculated as the square root of Simpson's diversity index over productive rearrangements. Entries here come from immuneACCESS through TCRdb and include only in-frame sequences with V and J called. Some clones fail to appear in such tables; in the studies checked, an unresolved V gene covers under half of the shortfall, and the cause of the remainder is unknown. That table is the source of V, J and clone size, and D and trimming were worked out from the DNA. The sample table shows about 210,000 clones, and 87% are seen once. The top ten constitute approximately 6.2% of the sample.

Samples from volunteer blood donors who had recovered from COVID-19 were contributed by a second Seattle source. The collaborating institutions used their own protocols to collect whole blood in K2EDTA tubes. For TCRbeta analysis, collaborator samples were shipped as frozen whole blood, as isolated PBMCs, or as DNA extracted from either sample type. The clonotype was recovered from a man in his 60s who had recovered from COVID-19. The sample comprised peripheral blood. This chain joins TRBV28 to TRBJ1-5, with no confident D gene call. At the DNA level, the sequence is TGTGCCAGCAGTTGGCTCAATCAGCCCCAGCATTTT. The encoded protein is CASSWLNQPQHF.